This TCR beta chain was identified in a study of patients and donors after allogeneic stem cell transplantation. The CDR3 is 15 residues long. V lost 4 bases, J lost 0 bases, and 14 bases lay in between. Germline V lookup: CDR1 SGHRS, CDR2 YFSETQ. Ten or more counts support this clonotype. TCRdb re-called the RT-PCR reads with MiXCR, one entry per CDR3 protein. Altogether about a million distinct CDR3 sequences are present, under 20% being singletons, with the ten largest covering approximately 5.9%. This TCR was recovered from a human donor who was either an allogeneic HSCT recipient or a stem cell or donor lymphocyte infusion donor (not recorded which). It is not recorded whose cells these are; they may come from a transplant donor. Source material: blood, either unsorted or a sorted T cell fraction (not recorded which). The chain recombines TRBV5-1 with TRBJ2-7; D gene uncertain. The CDR3 loop reads CASSPWTGSSYEQYF. The CDR3 nucleotides read TGCGCCAGCAGCCCCTGGACCGGTAGCTCCTACGAGCAGTACTTC.